This paragraph covers one T cell receptor beta chain sequence. The CDR3 totals 13 residues. Germline assignment: CDR1 SQVTM and CDR2 ANQGSEA. V lost 4 bases, J lost 5 bases, and 14 bases lay in between. The data originate from a study of cytomegalovirus exposure and HLA in healthy donors. The study ran its PCR with 60 Vbeta and 13 Jbeta primers. Original processing methods: Later analysis identified around 85 million unique TCR beta chains, some 10 million shared. The table came from immunoSEQ multiplex PCR; TCRdb's copy has only in-frame clones and leaves some out. V, J and clone size were drawn from that table, and D and trimming were deduced from the DNA. This table holds 150,000 to 200,000 clones, roughly three quarters found once.

Material for sequencing was PBMCs. This chain uses TRBV29-1 with TRBJ1-2; possibly TRBD1 for D (5 bases). The clonotype was recovered from a woman aged 40-49 years in good health and CMV-seropositive. CDR3 sequence (DNA): TGCAGCGTTGCGTTAAGGGGTCGGTATGGCTACACCTTC. Amino acids: CSVALRGRYGYTF. Drawing the rest from reference TRBV29-1 and TRBJ1-2, the complete variable domain is SAVISQKPSRDICQRGTSLTIQCQVDSQVTMMFWYRQQPGQSLTLIATANQGSEATYESGFVIDKFPISRPNLTFSTLTVSNMSPEDSSIYLCSVALRGRYGYTFGSGTRLTVV.